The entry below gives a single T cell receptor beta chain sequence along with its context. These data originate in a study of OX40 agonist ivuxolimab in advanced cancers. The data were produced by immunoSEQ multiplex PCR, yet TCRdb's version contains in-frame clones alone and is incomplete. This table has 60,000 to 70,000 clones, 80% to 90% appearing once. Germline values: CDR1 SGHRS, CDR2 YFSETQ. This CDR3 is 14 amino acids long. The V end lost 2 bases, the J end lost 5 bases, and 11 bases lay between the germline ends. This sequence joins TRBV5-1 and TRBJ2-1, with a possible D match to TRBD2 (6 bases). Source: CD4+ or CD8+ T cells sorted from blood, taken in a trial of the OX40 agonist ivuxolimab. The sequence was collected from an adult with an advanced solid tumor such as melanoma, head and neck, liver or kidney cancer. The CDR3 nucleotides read TGCGCCAGCAGCTTCCGGGACTTAAACAATGAGCAGTTCTTC. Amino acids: CASSFRDLNNEQFF.